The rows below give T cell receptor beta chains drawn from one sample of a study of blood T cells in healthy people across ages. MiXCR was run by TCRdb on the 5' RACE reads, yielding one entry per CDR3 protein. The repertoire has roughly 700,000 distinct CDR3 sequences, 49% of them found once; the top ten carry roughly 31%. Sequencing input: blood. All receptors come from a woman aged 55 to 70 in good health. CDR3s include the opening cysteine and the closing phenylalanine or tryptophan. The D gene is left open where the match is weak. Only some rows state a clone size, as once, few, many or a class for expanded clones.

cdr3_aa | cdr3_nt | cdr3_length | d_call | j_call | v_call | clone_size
CASSLAVNLATDTQYF | TGTGCCAGCAGCTTGGCAGTAAACTTAGCCACAGATACGCAGTATTTT | 16 | NA | TRBJ2-3 | TRBV7-9 | few
CSASLWAVFDSPLHF | TGCAGTGCTAGCTTGTGGGCAGTATTTGATTCACCCCTCCACTTT | 15 | NA | TRBJ1-6 | TRBV20-1 | NA
CASNQVSLSSTDTQYF | TGTGCCAGCAACCAAGTATCGCTATCTAGCACAGATACGCAGTATTTT | 16 | NA | TRBJ2-3 | TRBV14 | once
CEGQDGETQYF | TGTGAGGGACAGGACGGAGAGACCCAGTACTTC | 11 | NA | TRBJ2-5 | TRBV12-1 | NA
CSARAAGGYSTDTQYF | TGCAGTGCTAGAGCAGCGGGAGGTTATAGCACAGATACGCAGTATTTT | 16 | TRBD2 | TRBJ2-3 | TRBV20-1 | NA
CASSLGMTGKSYEQYF | TGTGCCAGCAGTTTGGGGATGACAGGGAAAAGCTACGAGCAGTACTTC | 16 | TRBD1 | TRBJ2-7 | TRBV28 | NA
CASSLRVGYSGANVLTF | TGCGCCAGCAGCTTGCGTGTCGGATACTCTGGGGCCAACGTCCTGACTTTC | 17 | NA | TRBJ2-6 | TRBV5-1 | NA
CASIPGVRSGNTIYF | TGTGCCAGCATCCCGGGGGTCCGCTCTGGAAACACCATATATTTT | 15 | NA | TRBJ1-3 | TRBV7-9 | once
CASSSPSGRGTDTQYF | TGTGCCAGCAGTTCCCCTAGCGGGAGGGGCACAGATACGCAGTATTTT | 16 | TRBD2 | TRBJ2-3 | TRBV28 | NA
CASSQPGSSYEQYF | TGTGCCAGCAGCCAGCCAGGGAGCTCCTACGAGCAGTACTTC | 14 | NA | TRBJ2-7 | TRBV4-2 | NA
CASSVGPGGYTF | TGTGCCAGCAGTGTGGGGCCCGGCGGCTACACCTTC | 12 | NA | TRBJ1-2 | TRBV2 | NA
CASSFRLAGGPREQYF | TGTGCCAGCAGCTTTCGATTAGCGGGAGGGCCCAGGGAGCAGTACTTC | 16 | TRBD2 | TRBJ2-7 | TRBV7-2 | many
CSARCGPVITDTQYF | TGCAGTGCTAGATGTGGCCCCGTAATCACAGATACGCAGTATTTT | 15 | NA | TRBJ2-3 | TRBV20-1 | once
CASSTLAGASQQFF | TGTGCCAGCAGTACGCTAGCGGGAGCGTCCCAGCAGTTCTTC | 14 | TRBD2 | TRBJ2-1 | TRBV6-5 | NA
CASSSYSAGVTRNEQFF | TGTGCCAGCAGTTCCTACAGCGCGGGAGTCACACGCAATGAGCAGTTCTTC | 17 | TRBD2 | TRBJ2-1 | TRBV6-5 | NA
CASQLAGEYNEQFF | TGCGCCAGCCAACTAGCGGGCGAGTACAATGAGCAGTTCTTC | 14 | TRBD2 | TRBJ2-1 | TRBV5-1 | few
CASSQGSELTQETQYF | TGCGCCAGCAGCCAAGGTTCGGAACTTACTCAAGAGACCCAGTACTTC | 16 | NA | TRBJ2-5 | TRBV4-3 | NA
CASSFRDRVRETQYF | TGTGCCAGCAGCTTTAGGGACAGGGTGCGGGAGACCCAGTACTTC | 15 | TRBD1 | TRBJ2-5 | TRBV5-6 | few
CASTLIRTGGNIQYF | TGTGCCAGCACCCTAATTAGGACAGGGGGAAACATTCAGTACTTC | 15 | TRBD1 | TRBJ2-4 | TRBV6-5 | NA
CASRRDPSSYEQYF | TGTGCCAGCAGACGGGACCCAAGCTCCTACGAGCAGTACTTC | 14 | NA | TRBJ2-7 | TRBV7-3 | few
CASSLGGPYGYTF | TGTGCCAGCAGCTTAGGAGGTCCTTATGGCTACACCTTC | 13 | NA | TRBJ1-2 | TRBV7-2 | few
CASSYSKGPNYEQYF | TGTGCCAGCAGTTACTCGAAGGGACCTAACTACGAGCAGTACTTC | 15 | NA | TRBJ2-7 | TRBV6-5 | few
CSARRGSSEAFF | TGCAGTGCTAGACGGGGAAGTTCTGAAGCTTTCTTT | 12 | NA | TRBJ1-1 | TRBV20-1 | NA
CSAREATGGTYEQYF | TGCAGTGCCCGGGAGGCAACAGGGGGCACCTACGAGCAGTACTTC | 15 | TRBD1 | TRBJ2-7 | TRBV20-1 | NA
CASSLPGRTDTQYF | TGTGCCAGCAGCCTCCCAGGCCGCACAGATACGCAGTATTTT | 14 | NA | TRBJ2-3 | TRBV3-1 | once
CASSLDRDQETQYF | TGTGCCAGCAGTTTGGACAGGGACCAAGAGACCCAGTACTTC | 14 | TRBD1 | TRBJ2-5 | TRBV27 | NA
CSARPRGAGQFNTEAFF | TGCAGTGCTAGACCGCGGGGGGCAGGTCAGTTTAACACTGAAGCTTTCTTT | 17 | NA | TRBJ1-1 | TRBV20-1 | NA
CATSQQGGYNEQFF | TGTGCCACCAGCCAACAGGGTGGCTACAATGAGCAGTTCTTC | 14 | NA | TRBJ2-1 | TRBV24-1 | many
CSVEGRNTDTQYF | TGCAGCGTTGAGGGCAGGAACACAGATACGCAGTATTTT | 13 | NA | TRBJ2-3 | TRBV29-1 | NA
CASSTDSGRSPLHF | TGTGCCAGCAGTACCGACAGCGGACGTTCACCCCTCCACTTT | 14 | NA | TRBJ1-6 | TRBV6-2/TRBV6-3 | NA
CASSLGGSEQFF | TGTGCCAGCAGCTTGGGAGGGAGTGAGCAGTTCTTC | 12 | NA | TRBJ2-1 | TRBV5-6 | NA
CASSTGMRGTDTQYF | TGCGCCAGCAGCACCGGGATGAGGGGCACAGATACGCAGTATTTT | 15 | NA | TRBJ2-3 | TRBV5-1 | NA
CASSYLTSPYEQYF | TGTGCCAGCAGTTACCTGACATCCCCCTACGAGCAGTACTTC | 14 | NA | TRBJ2-7 | TRBV6-5 | NA
CASSFGSPSYNEQFF | TGTGCCAGCAGCTTCGGGAGCCCCTCCTACAATGAGCAGTTCTTC | 15 | NA | TRBJ2-1 | TRBV11-1 | few
CASRDTADTQYF | TGCGCCAGCAGGGACACCGCAGATACGCAGTATTTT | 12 | NA | TRBJ2-3 | TRBV5-1 | NA
CASSGGQGTYEQYF | TGTGCCAGCAGTGGGGGACAGGGGACCTACGAGCAGTACTTC | 14 | TRBD1 | TRBJ2-7 | TRBV9 | few
CASSLLESFEQYF | TGTGCCAGCAGCTTATTGGAATCCTTCGAGCAGTACTTC | 13 | NA | TRBJ2-7 | TRBV11-1 | NA
CASSKIGTSVETQYF | TGTGCCAGCAGCAAAATCGGGACTAGCGTAGAGACCCAGTACTTC | 15 | TRBD2 | TRBJ2-5 | TRBV9 | NA
CATSRVTGETQYF | TGTGCCACCAGCAGAGTCACGGGGGAGACCCAGTACTTC | 13 | NA | TRBJ2-5 | TRBV15 | NA
CSARVPASGRVWEQYF | TGCAGTGCTAGAGTCCCTGCTAGCGGGAGGGTATGGGAGCAGTACTTC | 16 | TRBD2 | TRBJ2-4 | TRBV20-1 | NA
CASSRRQGDTQYF | TGTGCCAGCAGCCGACGCCAAGGAGATACGCAGTATTTT | 13 | NA | TRBJ2-3 | TRBV7-2 | NA
CASTTWDRGQTGELFF | TGTGCCAGCACCACATGGGACAGGGGGCAAACCGGGGAGCTGTTTTTT | 16 | TRBD1 | TRBJ2-2 | TRBV6-5 | NA
CASRTTSGSWVTQYF | TGTGCCAGCAGGACCACTAGCGGGAGTTGGGTGACCCAGTACTTC | 15 | TRBD2 | TRBJ2-5 | TRBV7-2 | NA
CASSLVGRGPDTQYF | TGTGCCAGCAGCTTAGTGGGGCGGGGACCAGATACGCAGTATTTT | 15 | NA | TRBJ2-3 | TRBV7-9 | NA
CASSGGLAGGLDEQFF | TGTGCCAGCAGCGGAGGGCTAGCGGGAGGTCTGGATGAGCAGTTCTTC | 16 | TRBD2 | TRBJ2-1 | TRBV28 | few